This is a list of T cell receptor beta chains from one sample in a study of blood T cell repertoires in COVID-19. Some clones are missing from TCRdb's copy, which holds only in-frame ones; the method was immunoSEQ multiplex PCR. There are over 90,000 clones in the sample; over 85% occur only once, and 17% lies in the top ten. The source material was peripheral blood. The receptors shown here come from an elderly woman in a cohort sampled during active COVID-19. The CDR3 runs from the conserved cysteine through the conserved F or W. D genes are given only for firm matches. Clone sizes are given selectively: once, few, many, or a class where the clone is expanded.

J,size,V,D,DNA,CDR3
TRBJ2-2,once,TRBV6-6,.,TGTGCCAGCAGCCGCGTCCGGGATAGTTTAACCGGGGAGCTGTTTTTT,CASSRVRDSLTGELFF
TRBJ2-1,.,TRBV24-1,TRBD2,TGTGCCACCGCCGACGGGAGGCCAGGGAATGAGCAGTTCTTC,CATADGRPGNEQFF
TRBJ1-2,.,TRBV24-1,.,TGTGCCACCAGTGATTTTCAGGGGCATGGCTACACCTTC,CATSDFQGHGYTF
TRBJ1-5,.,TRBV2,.,TGTGCCAGCAGTGATACCAGTTTCAATCAGCCCCAGCATTTT,CASSDTSFNQPQHF
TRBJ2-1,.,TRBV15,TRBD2,TGTGCCACCTCTGGACTAGCGGGAGGAAATGAGCAGTTCTTC,CATSGLAGGNEQFF
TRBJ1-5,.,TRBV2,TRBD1,TGTGCCAGCGGGACAGCAGACAATCAGCCCCAGCATTTT,CASGTADNQPQHF
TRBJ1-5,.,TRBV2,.,TGTGCCAGCAGTGAAGGCCAGGGGTGGGATCAGCCCCAGCATTTT,CASSEGQGWDQPQHF
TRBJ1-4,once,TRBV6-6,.,TGTGCCAGCACCAAACGACAGGACCCAACTAATGAAAAACTGTTTTTT,CASTKRQDPTNEKLFF
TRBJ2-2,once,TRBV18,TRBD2,TGTGCCAGCTCACAAAGAGCGGGGGCCCTCACCGGGGAGCTGTTTTTT,CASSQRAGALTGELFF
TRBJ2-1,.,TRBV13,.,TGTGCCAGCATTAGGGGCGGGACGGGCTACAATGAGCAGTTCTTC,CASIRGGTGYNEQFF
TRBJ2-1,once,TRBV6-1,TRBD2,TGTGCCAGCAGTGAATGGACTAGCGGGGGGATTTGGCAGTTCTTC,CASSEWTSGGIWQFF
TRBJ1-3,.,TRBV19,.,TGTGCCAGTAGTGCACGGATCTCTAGCTCTGGAAACACCATATATTTT,CASSARISSSGNTIYF
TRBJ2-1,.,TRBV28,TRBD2,TGTGCCAGCAGTCTGGGGACTAGCGTTAATGAGCAGTTCTTC,CASSLGTSVNEQFF
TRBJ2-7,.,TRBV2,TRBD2,TGTGCCAGCTTAACACTAGCGAACTACGAGCAGTACTTC,CASLTLANYEQYF
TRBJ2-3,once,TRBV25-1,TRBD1,TGTGCCAGCAGTGACCCCAGGGGGCGAGATACGCAGTATTTT,CASSDPRGRDTQYF
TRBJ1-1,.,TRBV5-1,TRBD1,TGCGCCAGCAGAGGGACAGTTAACACTGAAGCTTTCTTT,CASRGTVNTEAFF
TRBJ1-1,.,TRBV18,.,TGTGCCAGCCGCGACAGCAGGAACACTGAAGCTTTCTTT,CASRDSRNTEAFF
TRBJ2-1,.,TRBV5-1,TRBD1,TGCGCCAGCAGCTTGGAAGGGGGCCAATCCTACAATGAGCAGTTCTTC,CASSLEGGQSYNEQFF
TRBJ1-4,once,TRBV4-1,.,TGCGCCAGCAGCCAAGATGTGAGCTTCACTAATGAAAAACTGTTTTTT,CASSQDVSFTNEKLFF
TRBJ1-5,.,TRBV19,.,TGTGCCAGTAGTATAGGACGGGGTCAGCCCCAGCATTTT,CASSIGRGQPQHF
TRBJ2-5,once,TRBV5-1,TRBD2,TGCGCCAGCAGCCCGGGCAGCGGGGAAGAGACCCAGTACTTC,CASSPGSGEETQYF
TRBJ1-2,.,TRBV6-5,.,TGTGCCAGCTTCCTCCTGGGGCTTGACTATGGCTACACCTTC,CASFLLGLDYGYTF
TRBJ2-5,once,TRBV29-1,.,TGCAGCGCCCCCAAAATAGGGTACCAGGGGACCCAGTACTTC,CSAPKIGYQGTQYF
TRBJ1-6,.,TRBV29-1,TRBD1,TGCAGCGTGAGGACAGGAGGTACTTCACCCCTCCACTTT,CSVRTGGTSPLHF
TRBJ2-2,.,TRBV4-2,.,TGTGCCAGCAGCCAAGGGGTGGGGCAGGGTGATAACGCCGGGGAGCTGTTTTTT,CASSQGVGQGDNAGELFF
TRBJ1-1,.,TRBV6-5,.,TGTGCCAGCAGGCCTCCGGGACAAGAGAACACTGAAGCTTTCTTT,CASRPPGQENTEAFF
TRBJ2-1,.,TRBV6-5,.,TGTGCCAGCAGTTACCCTGCGGATGAGCAGTTCTTC,CASSYPADEQFF
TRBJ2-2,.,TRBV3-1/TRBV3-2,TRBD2,TGTGCCAGCAGCCGGCTAGCGGGAGCGAACACCGGGGAGCTGTTTTTT,CASSRLAGANTGELFF
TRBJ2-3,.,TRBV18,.,TGTGCCAGCTCACCACCGGTTGGGACTGAGAAAGATACGCAGTATTTT,CASSPPVGTEKDTQYF
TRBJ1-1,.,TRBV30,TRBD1,TGTGCCCGGACGGGACAGGGGGCGAGGACTGAAGCTTTCTTT,CARTGQGARTEAFF
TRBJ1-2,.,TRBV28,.,TGTGCCAGCAGTTCACAGGGCCTCTATGGCTACACCTTC,CASSSQGLYGYTF
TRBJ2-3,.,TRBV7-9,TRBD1,TGTGCCAGCAGCGCGGGACAGGGGGCAGATACGCAGTATTTT,CASSAGQGADTQYF
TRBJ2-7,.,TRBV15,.,TGTGCCACCAGCAGAGTTAGTAAGTCTGACGAGCAGTACTTC,CATSRVSKSDEQYF
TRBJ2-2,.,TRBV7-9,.,TGTGCCAGCAGCTTAAGCCCCACCGGGGAGCTGTTTTTT,CASSLSPTGELFF
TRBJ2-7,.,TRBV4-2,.,TGTGCCAGCAGCCAAGAGAGTTCCGGCTCCTACGAGCAGTACTTC,CASSQESSGSYEQYF
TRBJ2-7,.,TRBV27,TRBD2,TGTGCCAGCAGTCTCCCGGGACTAGCGGGTTACGAGCAGTACTTC,CASSLPGLAGYEQYF
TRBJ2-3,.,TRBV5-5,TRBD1,TGTGCCAGCAGCTTGGGGGTCCGACAGGGGGCGTTAGATACGCAGTATTTT,CASSLGVRQGALDTQYF